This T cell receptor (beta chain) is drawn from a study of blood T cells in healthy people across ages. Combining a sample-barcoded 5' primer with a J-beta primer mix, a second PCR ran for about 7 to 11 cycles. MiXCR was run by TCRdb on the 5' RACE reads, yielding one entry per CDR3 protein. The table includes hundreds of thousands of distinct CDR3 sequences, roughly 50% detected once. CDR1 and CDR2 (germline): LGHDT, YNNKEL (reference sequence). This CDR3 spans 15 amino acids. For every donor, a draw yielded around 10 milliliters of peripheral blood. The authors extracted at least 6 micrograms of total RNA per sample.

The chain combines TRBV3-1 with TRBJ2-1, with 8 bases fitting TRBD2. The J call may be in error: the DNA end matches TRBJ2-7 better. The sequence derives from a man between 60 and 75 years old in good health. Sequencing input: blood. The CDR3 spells CASSPGVGSGNEQYF. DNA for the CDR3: TGTGCCAGCAGCCCTGGGGTAGGTAGCGGGAATGAGCAGTACTTC.